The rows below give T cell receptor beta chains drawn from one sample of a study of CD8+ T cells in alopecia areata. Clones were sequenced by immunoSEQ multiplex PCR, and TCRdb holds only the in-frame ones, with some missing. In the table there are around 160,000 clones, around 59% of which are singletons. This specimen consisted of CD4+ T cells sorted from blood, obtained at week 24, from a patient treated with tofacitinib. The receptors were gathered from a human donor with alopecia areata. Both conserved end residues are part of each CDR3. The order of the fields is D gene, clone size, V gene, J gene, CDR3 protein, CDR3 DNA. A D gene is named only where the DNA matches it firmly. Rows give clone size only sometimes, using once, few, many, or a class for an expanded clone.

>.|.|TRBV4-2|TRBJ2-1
CASSQDRGAEYNEQFF
TGTGCCAGCAGCCAAGATAGGGGGGCCGAGTACAATGAGCAGTTCTTC
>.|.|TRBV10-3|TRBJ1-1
CATGWENTEAFF
TGTGCCACCGGGTGGGAGAACACTGAAGCTTTCTTT
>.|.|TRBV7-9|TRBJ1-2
CASSSSNAGRGGYTF
TGTGCCAGCAGCTCCTCCAACGCAGGGAGGGGTGGCTACACCTTC
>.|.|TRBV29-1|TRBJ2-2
CSVESWLNTGELFF
TGCAGCGTTGAGTCGTGGCTCAACACCGGGGAGCTGTTTTTT
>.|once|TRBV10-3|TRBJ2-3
CAITGAGASTDTQYF
TGTGCCATCACGGGGGCTGGGGCTAGCACAGATACGCAGTATTTT
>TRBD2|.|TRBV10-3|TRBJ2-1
CAIRGTSGGSPYNEQFF
TGTGCCATCAGAGGGACTAGCGGGGGGTCCCCCTACAATGAGCAGTTCTTC
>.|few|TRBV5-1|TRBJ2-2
CASSLAPGELFF
TGCGCCAGCAGCTTGGCTCCCGGGGAGCTGTTTTTT
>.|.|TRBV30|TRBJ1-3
CAWTVGRSGNTIYF
TGTGCCTGGACGGTTGGACGCTCTGGAAACACCATATATTTT
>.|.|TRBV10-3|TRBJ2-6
CAISDPRAGSGANVLTF
TGTGCCATCAGTGATCCCCGGGCCGGCTCTGGGGCCAACGTCCTGACTTTC
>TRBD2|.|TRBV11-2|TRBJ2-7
CASSSAGGRSYEQYF
TGTGCCAGCAGTTCCGCGGGGGGCCGCTCCTACGAGCAGTACTTC
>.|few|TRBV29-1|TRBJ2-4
CSVRTAGVDIQYF
TGCAGCGTCCGGACAGCAGGAGTGGACATTCAGTACTTC
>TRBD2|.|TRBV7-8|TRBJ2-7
CASSLYSGGGYEQYF
TGTGCCAGCAGCTTGTATAGCGGGGGAGGCTACGAGCAGTACTTC
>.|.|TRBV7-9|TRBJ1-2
CASSPDSNYGYTF
TGTGCCAGCAGCCCGGACAGTAACTATGGCTACACCTTC
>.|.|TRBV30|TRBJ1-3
CAWVYGNTIYF
TGTGCCTGGGTCTATGGAAACACCATATATTTT
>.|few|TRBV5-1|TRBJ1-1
CASSLGRRMVDTEAFF
TGCGCCAGCAGCTTAGGCAGGAGGATGGTAGACACTGAAGCTTTCTTT
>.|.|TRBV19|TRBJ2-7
CASSTGDWRAEQYF
TGTGCCAGTAGTACAGGGGATTGGCGGGCCGAGCAGTACTTC
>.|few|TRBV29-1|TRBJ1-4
CSVLFNEKLFF
TGCAGCGTCCTCTTCAATGAAAAACTGTTTTTT
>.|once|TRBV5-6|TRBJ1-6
CASSNYSPLHF
TGTGCCAGCAGTAACTATTCACCCCTCCACTTT
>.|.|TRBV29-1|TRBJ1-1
CSVEQGLGPEAFF
TGCAGCGTGGAACAGGGTCTGGGTCCTGAAGCTTTCTTT
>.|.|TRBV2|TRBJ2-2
CASSEARELFF
TGTGCCAGCAGTGAAGCTCGGGAGCTGTTTTTT
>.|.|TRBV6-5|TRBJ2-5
CASSYSPAGSVAYF
TGTGCCAGCAGTTACTCCCCCGCGGGCTCGGTGGCGTACTTC
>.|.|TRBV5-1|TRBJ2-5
CASSYGTEGQETQYF
TGCGCCAGCAGCTACGGGACGGAGGGCCAAGAGACCCAGTACTTC
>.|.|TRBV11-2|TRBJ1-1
CASSFQNEAFF
TGTGCCAGCAGCTTTCAAAACGAAGCTTTCTTT
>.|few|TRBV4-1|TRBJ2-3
CASSQPTGRTSHTQYF
TGCGCCAGCAGCCAACCCACAGGGAGGACCTCCCATACGCAGTATTTT
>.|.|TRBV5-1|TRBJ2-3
CASSLRDTDTQYF
TGCGCCAGCAGCTTGCGGGACACAGATACGCAGTATTTT
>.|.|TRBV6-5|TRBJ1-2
CASRETPGDYGYTF
TGTGCCAGCAGAGAGACTCCTGGGGACTATGGCTACACCTTC